This paragraph reports one T cell receptor beta chain. These data are taken from a study of blood T cell repertoires in COVID-19. The length of the CDR3 is 18 residues. Trimming pared 0 bases from V and 5 bases from J, leaving 25 bases between. Germline V gene data show CDR1 as GTSNPN and CDR2 as SVGIG (reference sequence). Repertoires were generated with immunoSEQ multiplex PCR, while TCRdb's copy carries only in-frame clones and drops some. The table includes some 20,000 clones, more than 75% detected once. The TCR originated in a man aged 45-65 years with active COVID-19. This sequence joins TRBV30 and TRBJ2-5; D may be TRBD2 (7 bases). Specimen: peripheral blood. CDR3 in DNA: TGTGCCTGGAGTGTACTTGGGGGGGGGCCGCCGAGCGGGGAGACCCAGTACTTC. It codes for CAWSVLGGGPPSGETQYF.